This entry is about one TCR beta chain. This clonotype came up many times. The antigen it recognizes is unknown. No base quality values were provided; no much bigger clone lies one nucleotide off. Per the publication, the treatment or condition label means: skin biopsy from PPD injection site in Mantoux-positive individual. The study reported a robust and sensitive protocol to amplify, sequence and analyze TCRs, based on 3' ligation of a UMI-containing oligonucleotide to TCR cDNA. In individuals with a positive Mantoux test, tuberculin skin test biopsies were taken from sites that had been injected with PPD. Total RNA was treated with RQ1 DNase, without cell sorting, prior to reverse transcription, with an input of about 1 to 1,100 ng being targeted. Libraries were prepared from skin biopsies and whole blood so that pipeline robustness could be tested in samples in which T cells form a minority population.

These data come from a study of naive and memory T cell subsets (dated by TCRdb to about 2017). For context, the study as a whole: The figure summarizing the skin biopsy and whole blood samples listed roughly ten blood donors, 7 tuberculin skin test biopsies and 3 saline control biopsies. Skin biopsies were taken from tuberculin skin test sites or from saline-injected control sites and were processed for RNA extraction as described before. PCR2 was typically a SYBR Green qPCR stopped at a set threshold; low-input samples could instead use end-point PCR (around 6 cycles). Overall study outcomes, separate from this receptor: Higher TCR numbers at tuberculin skin test sites were interpreted as T cell infiltration of a delayed type IV hypersensitivity reaction. TCR sequences were reportedly obtained from both types of skin biopsy, with many more TCRs found at tuberculin skin test sites. Details of skin biopsy collection and RNA processing were not given in the paper but were referenced to earlier studies. The potential sensitivity of the RNA-based method to TCR transcript changes with T cell activation and differentiation was acknowledged.

The germline V and J ends show losses of 2 bases and 5 bases respectively, and no gene match explains 5 bases of the junction. CDR1 and CDR2, per the germline V gene (reference sequence), are LNHDA and SQIVND. From the cysteine through the phenylalanine, the CDR3 covers 14 amino acids. This entry keeps only the CDR3 DNA: 42 bases, framed from base 1. Library preparation was by UMI-ligation and nested PCR. The ligated cDNA was amplified in four rounds of PCR with nested alpha and beta constant region primers together with the SP2 primer. TCR RNA was reverse transcribed with SuperScript IV using alpha and beta constant region primers for the blood and skin samples. Using T4 RNA ligase 1, an oligonucleotide carrying both the Illumina SP2 primer and a UMI was ligated onto the 3' end of the cDNA. To prevent hairpin formation, the 12-nucleotide UMI was made up of two random hexamers with an eight-base spacer between them. From the second PCR onward, the TCR alpha and beta chain libraries were handled separately, and dual indexing was used for multiplexing. After pooling, the indexed libraries were analyzed by capillary electrophoresis and sequenced on either an Illumina MiSeq or NextSeq. To boost base diversity and improve cluster recognition, PhiX DNA at about 4.5-8% was spiked into the libraries. From the authors' description of their analysis: Demultiplexor pulled UMIs out of read 2, joined the UMIs with the TCR sequence from read 1, and separated reads according to sample indices. Decombinator identified V and J genes and V-J junctions, assigning each TCR a five-part identifier including V and J deletions. UMIs were used by Collapsinator to correct sequencing errors and PCR amplification heterogeneity, so that a UMI-based abundance was obtained for each TCR. CDR3Translator turned identifiers into nucleotide sequence, translated that sequence into amino acids, and pulled out CDR3 regions based on terminal motifs. Error-corrected counts of alpha and beta TCRs from blood and skin were compared after being normalized to the amount of input RNA. TCRdb redid the processing of the public reads, applying fastp at Q25 and MiXCR, and retained in-frame beta chains. Here each entry gathers all rows of one CDR3 protein and keeps the most common genes and DNA. The authors' filters were not applied to this entry. This sample gives tens of thousands of distinct CDR3 sequences in total; approximately 10% of them show up just once. Around 3.9% of the sample is in the top ten clones.

Recombination linked TRBV19 to TRBJ1-2; TRBD1 agrees with 7 junctional bases. The receptor comes from an adult in good health. Sequenced material: skin, taken from a tuberculin skin test site. The DNA reads as follows: TGTGCCAGTAGTATAACGACAGGGCTTTATGGCTACACCTTC. It is translated as CASSITTGLYGYTF.